This is a list of T cell receptor beta chains from one sample in a study of T cell responses to AZD1222 COVID-19 vaccine. Repertoires were generated with immunoSEQ multiplex PCR, while TCRdb's copy carries only in-frame clones and drops some. The data contain 100,000 to 120,000 clones, approximately 86% of them singletons. This specimen consisted of peripheral blood, obtained on day 0 of AZD1222 vaccination. Receptors were obtained from an adult in good health. Each CDR3 is given with its conserved first and last residue. A D gene is named only where the DNA matches it firmly.

v_call	j_call	d_call	cdr3_nt	cdr3_aa
TRBV10-1	TRBJ2-1	.	TGCGCCAGCAGTGAGGTCCTGCGGGGACCTTGGGGGAATGAGCAGTTCTTC	CASSEVLRGPWGNEQFF
TRBV6-5	TRBJ2-5	TRBD2	TGTGCCAGCAGTTACACACGGACTAGCGGAGAGACCCAGTACTTC	CASSYTRTSGETQYF
TRBV5-5	TRBJ2-1	.	TGTGCCAGCAGCTTCTCCTACAATGAGCAGTTCTTC	CASSFSYNEQFF
TRBV5-8	TRBJ2-7	TRBD2	TGTGCCAGCAGACCAAAACTAGCGGGGCTTTACGAGCAGTACTTC	CASRPKLAGLYEQYF
TRBV6-4	TRBJ2-3	TRBD2	TGTGCCAGCAGTGACTTGCAGGCTAGCGGGGGAGGCACAGATACGCAGTATTTT	CASSDLQASGGGTDTQYF
TRBV7-9	TRBJ1-4	.	TGTGCCAGCAGCTTAACCTTGACGGAAGCTAATGAAAAACTGTTTTTT	CASSLTLTEANEKLFF
TRBV5-1	TRBJ1-5	.	TGCGCCAGCAGCTTGGATGGGACGGATAATCAGCCCCAGCATTTT	CASSLDGTDNQPQHF
TRBV7-2	TRBJ1-2	TRBD1	TGTGCCAGCAGCCTTCGACAGGGCGGCTACACCTTC	CASSLRQGGYTF
TRBV20-1	TRBJ2-3	.	TGCAGTGCTTTGAACCAAGATACGCAGTATTTT	CSALNQDTQYF
TRBV30	TRBJ2-1	TRBD2	TGTGCCTGGAACGCTCTAGCGGGGGGCGATTACAATGAGCAGTTCTTC	CAWNALAGGDYNEQFF
TRBV19	TRBJ1-5	.	TGTGCCAGTAGTATAGGTTCCGGGCAGCCCCAGCATTTT	CASSIGSGQPQHF